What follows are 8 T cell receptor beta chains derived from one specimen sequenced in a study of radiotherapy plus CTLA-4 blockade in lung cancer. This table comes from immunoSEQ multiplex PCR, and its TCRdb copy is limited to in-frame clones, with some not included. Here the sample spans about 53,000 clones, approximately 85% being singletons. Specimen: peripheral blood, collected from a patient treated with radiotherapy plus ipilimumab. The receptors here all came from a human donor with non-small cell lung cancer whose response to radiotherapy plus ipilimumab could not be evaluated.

This CDR3 is CASSDRDRAGYPDTQYF. CDR3 nucleotides: TGTGCCAGCAGTGACCGGGACAGGGCGGGTTATCCAGATACGCAGTATTTT. This rearrangement joins TRBV6-4 to TRBJ2-3, with 9 positions matching TRBD1. V shed 2 bases, J shed 4 bases, and the junction held 10 bases outside the gene matches. The germline gives CDR1 MRHNA, CDR2 SNTAGT. This CDR3 has 17 amino acids.

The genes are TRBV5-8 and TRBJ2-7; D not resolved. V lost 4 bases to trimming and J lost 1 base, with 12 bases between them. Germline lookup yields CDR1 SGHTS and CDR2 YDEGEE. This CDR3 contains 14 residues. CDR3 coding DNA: TGTGCCAGCAGCCTGTTCCGGTCTTCCTACGAGCAGTACTTC. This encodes CASSLFRSSYEQYF. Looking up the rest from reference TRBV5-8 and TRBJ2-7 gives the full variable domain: EAGVTQSPTHLIKTRGQQATLRCSPISGHTSVYWYQQALGLGLQFLLWYDEGEERNRGNFPPRFSGRQFPNYSSELNVNALELEDSALYLCASSLFRSSYEQYFGPGTRLTVT.

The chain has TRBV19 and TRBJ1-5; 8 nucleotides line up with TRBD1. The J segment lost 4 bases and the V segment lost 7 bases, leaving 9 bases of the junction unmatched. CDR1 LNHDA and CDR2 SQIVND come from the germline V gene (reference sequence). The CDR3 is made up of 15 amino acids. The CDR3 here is CASTLTGATNQPQHF. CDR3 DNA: TGTGCCAGTACCCTGACAGGGGCTACGAATCAGCCCCAGCATTTT.

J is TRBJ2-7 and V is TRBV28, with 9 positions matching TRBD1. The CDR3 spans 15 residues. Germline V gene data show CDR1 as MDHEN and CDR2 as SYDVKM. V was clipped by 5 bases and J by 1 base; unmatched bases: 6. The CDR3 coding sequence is TGTGCCAGCAGTCTTCTAGGACAGGGGTCCTACGAGCAGTACTTC. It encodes CASSLLGQGSYEQYF.

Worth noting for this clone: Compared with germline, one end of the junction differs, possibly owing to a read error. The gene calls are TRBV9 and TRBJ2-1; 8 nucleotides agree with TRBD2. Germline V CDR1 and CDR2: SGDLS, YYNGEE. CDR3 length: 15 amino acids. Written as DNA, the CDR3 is TGTGCCAGCGGCGTAGGGTGGGGACTAGACAATGAGCAGTTCTTC. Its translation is CASGVGWGLDNEQFF.

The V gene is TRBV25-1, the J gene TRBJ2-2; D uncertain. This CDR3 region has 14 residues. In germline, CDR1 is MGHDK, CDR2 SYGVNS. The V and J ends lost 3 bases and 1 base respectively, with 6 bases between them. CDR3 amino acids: CASSDSGNTGELFF. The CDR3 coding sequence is TGTGCCAGCAGTGACTCCGGGAACACCGGGGAGCTGTTTTTT. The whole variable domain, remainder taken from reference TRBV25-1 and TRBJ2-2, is EADIYQTPRYLVIGTGKKITLECSQTMGHDKMYWYQQDPGMELHLIHYSYGVNSTEKGDLSSESTVSRIRTEHFPLTLESARPSHTSQYLCASSDSGNTGELFFGEGSRLTVL.

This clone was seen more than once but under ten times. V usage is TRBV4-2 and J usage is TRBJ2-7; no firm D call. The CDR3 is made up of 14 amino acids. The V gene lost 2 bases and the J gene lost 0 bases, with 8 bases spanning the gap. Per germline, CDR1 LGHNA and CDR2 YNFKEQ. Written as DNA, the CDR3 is TGTGCCAGCAGCCAACGGGTGAGCTCCTACGAGCAGTACTTC. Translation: CASSQRVSSYEQYF.

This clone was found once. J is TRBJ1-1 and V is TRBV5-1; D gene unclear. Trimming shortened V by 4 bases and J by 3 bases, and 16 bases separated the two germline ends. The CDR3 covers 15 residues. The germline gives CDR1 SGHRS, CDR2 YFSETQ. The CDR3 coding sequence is TGCGCCAGCAGCCCAAACGCGGGGAGGGACACTGAAGCTTTCTTT. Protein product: CASSPNAGRDTEAFF. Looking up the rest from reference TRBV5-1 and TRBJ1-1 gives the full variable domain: KAGVTQTPRYLIKTRGQQVTLSCSPISGHRSVSWYQQTPGQGLQFLFEYFSETQRNKGNFPGRFSGRQFSNSRSEMNVSTLELGDSALYLCASSPNAGRDTEAFFGQGTRLTVV.